The 15 T cell receptor beta chains given below trace back to one sample, sequenced in a study of T and B cells in COVID-19 patients. Blood genomic DNA input for TRB amplification was 250-500 ng. BIOMED2 TRB-A/B primer pools were used in multiplex TRB PCR. TCRdb fed the multiplex PCR reads into MiXCR, producing one record per CDR3 protein. The repertoire consists of more than 20,000 distinct CDR3 sequences, with around a third occurring once and the leading ten covering 1.5% to 2%. The sample was blood. The receptors were gathered from a human donor who had recovered from COVID-19.

This clonotype was counted a few times. The CDR3 sequence is CASSPSGSWVGTDTQYF. The DNA of the CDR3 is TGTGCCAGTAGTCCTAGCGGGTCCTGGGTAGGCACAGATACGCAGTATTTT. V and J are TRBV19 and TRBJ2-3; 8 bases match TRBD2. The V gene end was trimmed by 5 bases and the J gene end by 1 base; junction bases not matched to a gene: 11. The CDR3 contains 17 residues. Per germline, CDR1 LNHDA and CDR2 SQIVND (reference sequence).

This clonotype was seen a few times. The J gene is TRBJ2-7, the V gene TRBV6-2 or TRBV6-3; the match to TRBD1 covers 9 bases. The V and J ends lost 0 bases and 5 bases, in that order; junction bases with no gene match: 2. Germline V lookup: CDR1 MNHEY, CDR2 SVGEGT. The CDR3 covers 14 residues. CDR3 residues: CASSYSDRGHEQYF. CDR3 nucleotides: TGTGCCAGCAGTTACTCGGACAGGGGCCACGAGCAGTACTTC.

This clonotype was seen many times. The gene calls are TRBV27 and TRBJ2-7; D not resolved. This CDR3 comprises 15 residues. V lost 6 bases and J 2 bases, leaving 17 bases between the germline ends. Germline CDR1 reads MNHEY; CDR2 reads SMNVEV (reference sequence). Here the CDR3 reads CASSSVADHAYEQYF. Here the CDR3 DNA reads TGTGCCAGCAGCTCTGTGGCGGATCATGCCTACGAGCAGTACTTC.

This chain joins TRBV10-3 and TRBJ2-7, with 12 nucleotides matching TRBD2. The CDR3 sequence is 18 residues long. CDR1 is ENHRY and CDR2 is SYGVKD in the germline V gene. The V and J ends lost 0 bases and 3 bases, in that order; junction bases with no gene match: 9. In DNA form, the CDR3 reads TGTGCCATCAGTGAGTCGGGGGGACTAGCGGGCACCTTCTACGAGCAGTACTTC. Translating it yields CAISESGGLAGTFYEQYF.

In its sample, this clonotype was seen a few times. The chain carries TRBV5-1 and TRBJ2-5, with a weak D call TRBD1 (6 bases). The ends were cut back, 2 bases at V and 1 base at J, with 9 bases in the middle. Germline lookup yields CDR1 SGHRS and CDR2 YFSETQ. This CDR3 has 14 amino acids. As DNA, the CDR3 is TGCGCCAGCAGCTTAGCAGGGGCCCAAGAGACCCAGTACTTC. It specifies CASSLAGAQETQYF.

In its sample, this clonotype was seen a few times. The V gene is TRBV6-5, the J gene TRBJ2-2; TRBD1 agrees at 12 bases. Trimming cost V 6 bases and J 7 bases; bases outside gene matches: 9. This CDR3 contains 16 residues. Germline V gene lookup returns CDR1 MNHEY and CDR2 SVGAGI. In nucleotides, the CDR3 is TGTGCCAGCAGCTACCGGGGACAGGGGGCTATCGGGGAGCTGTTTTTT. Its translation: CASSYRGQGAIGELFF.

This chain connects TRBV20-1 to TRBJ2-3, with TRBD2 matching over 8 bases. This CDR3 has 16 residues. Germline-derived CDR1 and CDR2 are DFQATT and SNEGSKA (reference sequence). V was pared by 5 bases and J by 3 bases, with 13 bases of the junction left unmatched. DNA of the CDR3: TGCAGTGCTCGGGGGGGCGGGAGATTGAAGACAGATACGCAGTATTTT. Translated: CSARGGGRLKTDTQYF.

This clonotype appeared a few times. This chain connects TRBV18 to TRBJ1-2, with D maybe TRBD1 (6 bases). The V end lost 3 bases, the J end lost 1 base, and 18 bases lay between the germline ends. The germline V gene has CDR1 KGHSH and CDR2 LQKENI. The CDR3 spans 17 residues. The CDR3 DNA reads TGTGCCAGCTCACCGATAACCGGGACACGGAATAACTATGGCTACACCTTC. It yields the protein CASSPITGTRNNYGYTF. The full variable domain, its missing parts supplied by reference TRBV18 and TRBJ1-2, is NAGVMQNPRHLVRRRGQEARLRCSPMKGHSHVYWYRQLPEEGLKFMVYLQKENIIDESGMPKERFSAEFPKEGPSILRIQQVVRGDSAAYFCASSPITGTRNNYGYTFGSGTRLTVV.

There are many counts of this clonotype. This chain joins TRBV15 and TRBJ2-3; TRBD1 matches 8 bases. This CDR3 comprises 16 residues. Germline CDR1 is LNHNV and CDR2 is YYDKDF (reference sequence). V lost 5 bases to trimming and J lost 4 bases; unmatched junction nucleotides: 11. CDR3 in DNA: TGTGCCACCAGCGGAAGGACAGGGATAGTTTCAGATACGCAGTATTTT. Its protein product is CATSGRTGIVSDTQYF.

This sequence joins TRBV20-1 and TRBJ1-4; a possible D gene is TRBD1 (5 bases). Per germline, CDR1 DFQATT and CDR2 SNEGSKA (reference sequence). V was trimmed by 1 base and J by 10 bases, leaving 19 bases between them. The CDR3 sequence is 15 residues long. The CDR3: CSARAPEGQMGKLFF. The DNA of the CDR3 is TGCAGTGCTAGAGCCCCAGAGGGGCAGATGGGAAAACTGTTTTTT.

There are many counts of this clonotype. This chain uses TRBV18 with TRBJ2-7; possible D gene TRBD2, 6 bases. The ends were cut back, 5 bases at V and 0 bases at J, with 8 bases in the middle. CDR3 length: 13 residues. From germline, CDR1 is KGHSH and CDR2 LQKENI. CDR3 loop: CASSAGNSYEQYF. Written as DNA, the CDR3 is TGTGCCAGCTCAGCGGGAAACTCCTACGAGCAGTACTTC.

This clonotype was found a few times. The rearrangement joins TRBV6-1 to TRBJ2-7; 8 bases map to TRBD1. Germline CDR1 is MNHNS and CDR2 is SASEGT. The CDR3 loop spans 13 amino acids. V lost 4 bases to trimming and J lost 3 bases; unmatched junction nucleotides: 2. The CDR3 sequence: CASSVDRGYEQYF. CDR3 nucleotides: TGTGCCAGCAGTGTCGACAGGGGCTACGAGCAGTACTTC.

This clonotype was observed many times. The chain has TRBV29-1 and TRBJ1-2, with TRBD1 matching over 7 bases. Germline CDR1 SQVTM, CDR2 ANQGSEA. The CDR3 is 12 residues long. J was trimmed by 3 bases and V by 6 bases; bases with no gene match: 4. CDR3 DNA: TGCAGCGTCCGGACAGGAGACTATGGCTACACCTTC. Its translation: CSVRTGDYGYTF.

In this sample, this clonotype turned up a few times. The rearrangement links TRBV27 to TRBJ2-5; D remains ambiguous. The V end was cut by 2 bases, the J end by 7 bases, with 14 bases between. The length of the CDR3 is 14 residues. CDR1 and CDR2 from the germline V gene are MNHEY and SMNVEV (reference sequence). In DNA, the CDR3 is TGTGCCAGCAGTTTAAATCGGAGAATGGGGACCCAGTACTTC. Amino acids: CASSLNRRMGTQYF.

This clonotype was seen a handful of times. The chain combines TRBV6-6 with TRBJ1-5; D is uncertain. V was pared by 5 bases and J by 5 bases, with 10 bases between. CDR1 and CDR2 (germline): MNHNY, SVGAGI (reference sequence). The CDR3 covers 13 residues. CDR3 DNA sequence: TGTGCCAGCAGTCCCCCCCGAGATCAGCCCCAGCATTTT. It yields the protein CASSPPRDQPQHF.